These 14 T cell receptor beta chains were sequenced from one sample in a study of blood T cell repertoires in COVID-19. This table comes from immunoSEQ multiplex PCR, and its TCRdb copy is limited to in-frame clones, with some not included. The profile covers roughly 140,000 clones, with 85% to 90% appearing a single time and just over 3% taken by the ten largest. Material for sequencing was peripheral blood. Receptors originate from a woman aged 55-70 years with active COVID-19.

The chain recombines TRBV7-2 with TRBJ1-2; 9 bases are a match to TRBD1. Germline trimming cut 5 bases from V and 6 bases from J; bases unmatched to any gene: 7. The CDR3 covers 14 residues. Germline V gene data show CDR1 as SGHTA and CDR2 as FQGNSA. The CDR3 protein is CASSRDREWNGYTF. The DNA for the CDR3 is TGTGCCAGCAGCCGGGACAGGGAATGGAATGGCTACACCTTC.

A single count supports this clone. The genes are TRBV15 and TRBJ1-2; 7 positions match TRBD1. V dropped 0 bases and J dropped 7; count of bases not matched to a gene: 2. The germline CDR1 and CDR2 sequences are LNHNV and YYDKDF (reference sequence). This CDR3 spans 13 amino acids. CDR3 protein: CATSRDHRGGYTF. The CDR3 DNA sequence: TGTGCCACCAGCAGAGATCACAGGGGTGGCTACACCTTC. Full variable domain (missing parts from reference TRBV15 and TRBJ1-2): DAMVIQNPRYQVTQFGKPVTLSCSQTLNHNVMYWYQQKSSQAPKLLFHYYDKDFNNEADTPDNFQSRRPNTSFCFLDIRSPGLGDTAMYLCATSRDHRGGYTFGSGTRLTVV.

V is TRBV10-2 and J is TRBJ1-2, with D perhaps matching TRBD1 (6 bases). Trimming took 2 bases from V and 8 from J, leaving 12 bases between them. The V gene's germline CDR1 is WSHSY and CDR2 SAAADI. CDR3 length: 13 amino acids. The CDR3 region is CASSERSGEGYTF. The CDR3 nucleotides read TGCGCCAGCAGTGAGAGGTCAGGGGAAGGCTACACCTTC.

The chain combines TRBV29-1 with TRBJ2-7; 7 positions match TRBD1. The CDR3 contains 16 residues. CDR1 SQVTM and CDR2 ANQGSEA come from the germline V gene. The V and J ends lost 6 bases and 6 bases, in that order; junction bases with no gene match: 20. The CDR3 DNA sequence: TGCAGCGTGGAAAGGGACAGTCCGCACCGGTCGGGCGAGCAGTACTTC. As protein: CSVERDSPHRSGEQYF.

The chain combines TRBV9 with TRBJ1-1; no definite D call. CDR3 size: 18 residues. Looked up from germline, CDR1 is SGDLS and CDR2 is YYNGEE. Trimming cost V 0 bases and J 1 base, with 19 bases left between them. The CDR3 sequence is CASSVDPKSGLGNTEAFF. CDR3 nucleotides: TGTGCCAGCAGCGTAGACCCTAAATCCGGTCTCGGGAACACTGAAGCTTTCTTT.

This clone occurred once. The chain has TRBV6-2 or TRBV6-3 and TRBJ2-1; D possibly corresponds to TRBD2 (5 bases). Germline V gives CDR1 MNHEY, CDR2 SVGEGT. V gave up 0 bases and J gave up 2 bases, with 14 bases separating them. CDR3 length equals 17 residues. CDR3 nucleotides: TGTGCCAGCAGTTACTCGGCTAGCTCCACGACCTACAATGAGCAGTTCTTC. Its translation is CASSYSASSTTYNEQFF.

The V gene is TRBV28, the J gene TRBJ2-3; 10 bases are shared with TRBD2. Germline lookup yields CDR1 MDHEN and CDR2 SYDVKM. The ends lost 5 bases at V and 2 bases at J; junction bases unmatched: 7. The CDR3 length is 16 residues. Written as DNA, the CDR3 is TGTGCCAGCAGTCAGACAACTAGCGGGGTCACAGATACGCAGTATTTT. Protein product: CASSQTTSGVTDTQYF. The variable domain in full, completed from reference TRBV28 and TRBJ2-3, reads DVKVTQSSRYLVKRTGEKVFLECVQDMDHENMFWYRQDPGLGLRLIYFSYDVKMKEKGDIPEGYSVSREKKERFSLILESASTNQTSMYLCASSQTTSGVTDTQYFGPGTRLTVL.

This chain links TRBV10-1 with TRBJ1-1; D is possibly TRBD1 (6 bases). The CDR3 length is 14 residues. Trimming stripped 4 bases from V and 1 base from J, with 10 bases between. Germline V gene sequence: CDR1 WNHNN, CDR2 SYGVQD (reference sequence). The CDR3 region has the DNA TGCGCCAGCAGTGCGGGGGGCTCGAACACTGAAGCTTTCTTT. This gives the protein CASSAGGSNTEAFF.

The chain combines TRBV28 with TRBJ1-2; unclear D gene. The germline V and J ends were trimmed by 6 bases and 3 bases, with 14 bases remaining between them. This CDR3 comprises 14 residues. Per the germline V gene, CDR1 is MDHEN and CDR2 is SYDVKM. CDR3: CASSPHLPDYGYTF. The CDR3 nucleotides read TGTGCCAGCAGCCCACACCTTCCCGACTATGGCTACACCTTC.

The chain has TRBV5-1 and TRBJ1-2, with 9 bases identical to TRBD1. V lost 0 bases to trimming and J lost 4 bases; unmatched junction nucleotides: 10. This CDR3 spans 17 amino acids. From germline, CDR1 is SGHRS and CDR2 YFSETQ. CDR3 protein: CASSLDIMMDRGYGYTF. CDR3 coding DNA: TGCGCCAGCAGCTTGGACATAATGATGGACAGGGGCTATGGCTACACCTTC.

The chain links TRBV5-8 to TRBJ1-4, with D perhaps matching TRBD1 (6 bases). CDR1 is SGHTS, CDR2 YDEGEE, per germline. V lost 4 bases to trimming and J lost 7 bases, with 14 bases between them. The CDR3 has 14 amino acids. CDR3: CASSPTGFSEKLFF. CDR3 DNA sequence: TGTGCCAGCAGCCCTACAGGGTTCAGTGAAAAACTGTTTTTT.

This chain joins TRBV6-5 and TRBJ2-3, with 8 bases that match TRBD2. CDR1 MNHEY and CDR2 SVGAGI come from the germline V gene. The CDR3 runs 15 residues. The V segment lost 1 base and the J segment 0 bases; nucleotides outside the gene matches: 0. Here the CDR3 DNA reads TGTGCCAGCAGTTACTTAGCGGGGAGCACAGATACGCAGTATTTT. Its translation: CASSYLAGSTDTQYF.

This chain uses TRBV5-1 with TRBJ2-1; 7 nucleotides agree with TRBD1. The V gene end was trimmed by 2 bases and the J gene end by 6 bases; junction bases not matched to a gene: 11. The CDR3 consists of 16 residues. The germline gives CDR1 SGHRS, CDR2 YFSETQ. The CDR3 DNA is TGCGCCAGCAGCTTTTACAGGGGTCCTCCGGGCAATGAGCAGTTCTTC. Translated: CASSFYRGPPGNEQFF.

The chain is built from TRBV5-5 and TRBJ2-3, with D possibly being TRBD1 (5 bases). CDR3 length: 14 residues. Germline-derived CDR1 and CDR2 are SGHKS and YYEKEE (reference sequence). With 0 bases removed from V and 2 bases from J, the gap between germline ends came to 7 bases. CDR3 sequence reads: CASSLEDTTDTQYF. CDR3 nucleotides: TGTGCCAGCAGCTTGGAGGACACCACAGATACGCAGTATTTT.